The 26 T cell receptor beta chains below come from one sample, sequenced in a study of blood T cell repertoires in COVID-19. Here immunoSEQ multiplex PCR was the method, and the copy in TCRdb shows in-frame clones only, minus some. The sample yields 120,000 or so clones, 88% seen once. The sample comprised peripheral blood. These receptors originate from a woman in her forties or fifties with active or convalescent COVID-19.

V usage is TRBV6-1 and J usage is TRBJ2-3; 9 nucleotides agree with TRBD2. The CDR3 spans 14 residues. CDR1 and CDR2 from the germline V gene are MNHNS and SASEGT. V shed 3 bases and J 5 bases; nucleotides not matched to a gene: 3. The CDR3 DNA reads TGTGCCAGCAGTGATTTGCGGGGGGGAGATACGCAGTATTTT. It is translated as CASSDLRGGDTQYF.

The V and J genes are TRBV5-1 and TRBJ2-1; TRBD2 aligns across 10 bases. Trimming removed 0 bases from V and 6 bases from J; junction bases left unmatched: 6. Germline CDR1 SGHRS, CDR2 YFSETQ. The CDR3 loop spans 16 amino acids. The CDR3 DNA reads TGCGCCAGCAGCTTGGAATTAGCGGGAGGTTCCAATGAGCAGTTCTTC. Protein: CASSLELAGGSNEQFF.

This sequence joins TRBV30 and TRBJ2-5; D perhaps matches TRBD1 (5 bases). V lost 3 bases and J 5 bases, leaving 13 bases between the germline ends. Germline V lookup: CDR1 GTSNPN, CDR2 SVGIG (reference sequence). This CDR3 is built from 13 residues. CDR3 nucleotides: TGTGCCTGGAGGGGGCGTGGTCACGAGACCCAGTACTTC. Protein product: CAWRGRGHETQYF.

V usage is TRBV2 and J usage is TRBJ1-2, with D perhaps matching TRBD1 (5 bases). Trimming pared 2 bases from V and 4 bases from J, leaving 11 bases between. This CDR3 contains 14 residues. The germline V gene encodes CDR1 SNHLY and CDR2 FYNNEI. The CDR3: CASSERGFGYGYTF. The CDR3 nucleotides read TGTGCCAGCAGTGAAAGGGGATTCGGCTATGGCTACACCTTC.

This chain joins TRBV9 and TRBJ2-6; D unclear. CDR3 size: 15 residues. V was trimmed by 1 base and J by 3 bases, leaving 8 bases between them. The germline CDR1 and CDR2 sequences are SGDLS and YYNGEE. CDR3 residues: CASSVSPRGANVLTF. Written as DNA, the CDR3 is TGTGCCAGCAGCGTATCCCCCCGTGGGGCCAACGTCCTGACTTTC.

The chain uses TRBV6-5 and TRBJ2-7; 10 nucleotides align to TRBD1. Germline-derived CDR1 and CDR2 are MNHEY and SVGAGI. The CDR3 has 14 residues. The V segment lost 7 bases and the J segment 3 bases; nucleotides outside the gene matches: 6. For the CDR3, the DNA is TGTGCCAGCAACCCGACAGGGGGCTTCTACGAGCAGTACTTC. It codes for CASNPTGGFYEQYF.

This clone was observed once. V is TRBV28 and J is TRBJ2-7; 7 bases agree with TRBD1. Trimming took 6 bases from V and 11 from J; bases not matched to a gene: 7. The germline V gene has CDR1 MDHEN and CDR2 SYDVKM. This CDR3 comprises 11 residues. CDR3 DNA sequence: TGTGCCAGCAGCAGGGGACAGACGAAGTACTTC. This encodes CASSRGQTKYF.

CDR3 loop: CASSRFLREGSDTQYF. In DNA form, the CDR3 reads TGTGCCAGCAGCCGCTTCCTTAGGGAGGGGTCGGATACGCAGTATTTT. J is TRBJ2-3 and V is TRBV7-2; 7 nucleotides align to TRBD2. The J segment lost 6 bases and the V segment lost 5 bases, leaving 14 bases of the junction unmatched. This CDR3 spans 16 amino acids. Germline V CDR1 and CDR2: SGHTA, FQGNSA.

This clone was observed a few times. The chain recombines TRBV5-6 with TRBJ2-7, with D tentatively TRBD1 (5 bases). The CDR3 loop spans 14 amino acids. Between the trimmed V and J ends, which lost 0 bases and 6 bases, there was a span of 13 bases. Per germline, CDR1 SGHDT and CDR2 YYEEEE. The CDR3 is CASSLDPGKGEQYF. CDR3 in DNA: TGTGCCAGCAGCTTGGATCCAGGGAAAGGCGAGCAGTACTTC.

Here the CDR3 DNA reads TGTGCCAGCAGGGATCTAGCGGGAGTACCCCACGAGCAGTACTTC. This codes for CASRDLAGVPHEQYF. The chain is built from TRBV7-8 and TRBJ2-7; 10 bases fit TRBD2. Trimming at V came to 6 bases and at J to 5 bases, leaving 10 bases not matched to a gene. Germline assignment: CDR1 SGHVS and CDR2 FQNEAQ. The CDR3 consists of 15 residues.

The chain couples TRBV7-9 to TRBJ2-1, with 7 bases matching TRBD2. The CDR3 is 18 residues long. Germline CDR1 and CDR2: SEHNR and FQNEAQ (reference sequence). J was trimmed by 2 bases and V by 5 bases; bases with no gene match: 15. The CDR3 DNA sequence: TGTGCCAGCAGCAAACCTTTTCGGTGGGAGGGCCCCTACAATGAGCAGTTCTTC. It specifies CASSKPFRWEGPYNEQFF.

The V call is TRBV4-2, the J call TRBJ2-3, with D perhaps matching TRBD2 (6 bases). This CDR3 comprises 22 residues. V was trimmed by 0 bases and J by 2 bases, leaving 30 bases between them. Germline V gene lookup returns CDR1 LGHNA and CDR2 YNFKEQ. The CDR3 is CASSQDLSTAAGLRLSTDTQYF. The CDR3 nucleotides read TGTGCCAGCAGCCAAGATCTTTCCACGGCGGCGGGATTACGCTTGTCCACAGATACGCAGTATTTT.

The genes are TRBV28 and TRBJ2-1; 13 bases align to TRBD2. CDR3 length: 15 amino acids. Trimming took 10 bases from V and 9 from J; bases not matched to a gene: 12. Germline values: CDR1 MDHEN, CDR2 SYDVKM. This CDR3 is CATRTSGSGNREQFF. The DNA of the CDR3 is TGTGCCACCCGGACTAGCGGGAGTGGTAATCGTGAGCAGTTCTTC.

The V and J genes are TRBV29-1 and TRBJ2-5, with 9 bases fitting TRBD2. J gave up 3 bases and V 6 bases, and 8 bases lay outside the gene matches. This CDR3 has 14 amino acids. Germline values: CDR1 SQVTM, CDR2 ANQGSEA. The CDR3 nucleotides are TGCAGCGTCCAGGAGGCTAGCGGGGAAGAGACCCAGTACTTC. Its protein is CSVQEASGEETQYF.

The rearrangement uses TRBV2 and TRBJ1-2; weak D call: TRBD1 (6 bases). The germline CDR1 and CDR2 sequences are SNHLY and FYNNEI. The CDR3 runs 15 residues. V lost 6 bases and J 6 bases, leaving 20 bases between the germline ends. CDR3 amino acids: CASRPRTVLVDGYTF. CDR3 nucleotides: TGTGCCAGCAGGCCGAGGACAGTTCTCGTAGATGGCTACACCTTC.

A single count supports this clone. This rearrangement joins TRBV12-3 or TRBV12-4 to TRBJ2-4; 9 nucleotides align to TRBD1. J gave up 9 bases and V 6 bases, and 6 bases lay outside the gene matches. The CDR3 is 13 amino acids. CDR3 in amino acids: CASRTGTGFIQYF. CDR3 coding DNA: TGTGCCAGCAGAACCGGGACAGGGTTCATTCAGTACTTC.

The rearrangement uses TRBV3-1 (or the pseudogene TRBV3-2) and TRBJ2-5; D gene ambiguous. This CDR3 spans 12 amino acids. The V gene lost 4 bases and the J gene lost 1 base, with 4 bases spanning the gap. Germline V gene lookup returns CDR1 LGHDT and CDR2 YNNKEL (reference sequence). CDR3: CASSLIQETQYF. CDR3 sequence (DNA): TGTGCCAGCAGCCTTATCCAAGAGACCCAGTACTTC.

V and J are TRBV13 and TRBJ2-3; D perhaps matches TRBD1 (5 bases). V shed 3 bases and J shed 2 bases, with 18 bases lying between them. The germline gives CDR1 PRHDT, CDR2 FYEKMQ (reference sequence). The CDR3 is 17 residues long. The DNA for the CDR3 is TGTGCCAGCAGCTTCGGTGACAGCCGAACTACCACAGATACGCAGTATTTT. Protein product: CASSFGDSRTTTDTQYF.

The rearrangement uses TRBV4-3 and TRBJ2-1, with 8 positions matching TRBD1. CDR3 length: 13 residues. The germline V gene has CDR1 LGHNA and CDR2 YSLEER. V was clipped by 1 base and J by 15 bases; unmatched bases: 8. The CDR3 sequence is CASSQVVGTGPFF. CDR3 in DNA: TGCGCCAGCAGCCAAGTGGTTGGGACAGGCCCGTTCTTC.

The CDR3 spells CASSPEPTLLLEQYF. Written as DNA, the CDR3 is TGTGCCAGCTCACCTGAGCCCACCCTCCTCCTCGAGCAGTACTTC. The chain is built from TRBV18 and TRBJ2-7; no clear D gene. V lost 3 bases and J lost 6, with 18 bases in between. The germline V gene has CDR1 KGHSH and CDR2 LQKENI. CDR3 length equals 15 residues. Based on the CDR3 plus reference TRBV18 and TRBJ2-7, the full variable domain is NAGVMQNPRHLVRRRGQEARLRCSPMKGHSHVYWYRQLPEEGLKFMVYLQKENIIDESGMPKERFSAEFPKEGPSILRIQQVVRGDSAAYFCASSPEPTLLLEQYFGPGTRLTVT.

The J gene is TRBJ1-1, the V gene TRBV7-2, with D possibly TRBD1 on 6 matching bases. Trimming removed 5 bases at V and 1 base at J, with 8 bases between. This CDR3 spans 13 amino acids. Per the germline V gene, CDR1 is SGHTA and CDR2 is FQGNSA. The CDR3 region has the DNA TGTGCCAGCAGCGGACAGAGGAACACTGAAGCTTTCTTT. As protein: CASSGQRNTEAFF. Supplemented by reference TRBV7-2 and TRBJ1-1, the full variable domain reads GAGVSQSPSNKVTEKGKDVELRCDPISGHTALYWYRQSLGQGLEFLIYFQGNSAPDKSGLPSDRFSAERTGGSVSTLTIQRTQQEDSAVYLCASSGQRNTEAFFGQGTRLTVV.

J is TRBJ2-6 and V is TRBV28, with a weak D call TRBD2 (7 bases). The CDR3 consists of 19 residues. Germline-derived CDR1 and CDR2 are MDHEN and SYDVKM. V was shortened by 4 bases and J by 1 base, with 20 bases between the two germline ends. CDR3 nucleotide sequence: TGTGCCAGCAGTTCCCACGGGGGGCGAACTCGTTCTGGGGCCAACGTCCTGACTTTC. Translating it yields CASSSHGGRTRSGANVLTF.

The genes are TRBV19 and TRBJ1-2, with 9 bases lining up with TRBD1. J lost 6 bases, V lost 2 bases, and 10 bases had no gene match. The CDR3 sequence is 16 residues long. The V gene's germline CDR1 is LNHDA and CDR2 SQIVND (reference sequence). The CDR3 DNA reads as TGTGCCAGTAGTATATATTTGACAGGGGGAGGTGATGGCTACACCTTC. Residues: CASSIYLTGGGDGYTF.

The chain has TRBV2 and TRBJ2-1; 12 bases fit TRBD2. Per germline, CDR1 SNHLY and CDR2 FYNNEI. CDR3 length: 15 residues. V lost 6 bases to trimming and J lost 9 bases; unmatched junction nucleotides: 9. CDR3 nucleotides: TGTGCCAGCAGGAGAAGACTAGCGGGAGAGAGTGAGCAGTTCTTC. Translating it yields CASRRRLAGESEQFF.

In this sample, this clone turned up once. The chain uses TRBV28 and TRBJ1-2, with D tentatively TRBD1 (6 bases). CDR1 is MDHEN, CDR2 SYDVKM, per germline. The CDR3 is made up of 18 amino acids. With 2 bases removed from V and 0 bases from J, the gap between germline ends came to 19 bases. CDR3 in DNA: TGTGCCAGCAGTTTACTGCCCAGGGGATTACCTTCTAACTATGGCTACACCTTC. This gives the protein CASSLLPRGLPSNYGYTF.

The gene calls are TRBV5-6 and TRBJ2-7, with 12 bases lining up with TRBD1. The V segment lost 5 bases and the J segment 5 bases; nucleotides outside the gene matches: 8. The CDR3 spans 15 residues. Germline V gene data show CDR1 as SGHDT and CDR2 as YYEEEE. CDR3 bases: TGTGCCAGCAGGTATTGGGGACAGGGGGCCCACGAGCAGTACTTC. It yields the protein CASRYWGQGAHEQYF.